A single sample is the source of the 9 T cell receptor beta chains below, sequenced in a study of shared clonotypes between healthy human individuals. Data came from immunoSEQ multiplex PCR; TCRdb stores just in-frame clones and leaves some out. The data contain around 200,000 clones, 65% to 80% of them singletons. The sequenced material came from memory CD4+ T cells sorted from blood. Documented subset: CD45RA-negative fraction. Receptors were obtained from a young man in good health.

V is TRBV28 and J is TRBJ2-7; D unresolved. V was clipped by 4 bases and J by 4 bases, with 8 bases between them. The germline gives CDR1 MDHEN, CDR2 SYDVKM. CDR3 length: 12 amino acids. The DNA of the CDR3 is TGTGCCAGCAGTTCCCTCCCTTACGAGCAGTACTTC. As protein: CASSSLPYEQYF.

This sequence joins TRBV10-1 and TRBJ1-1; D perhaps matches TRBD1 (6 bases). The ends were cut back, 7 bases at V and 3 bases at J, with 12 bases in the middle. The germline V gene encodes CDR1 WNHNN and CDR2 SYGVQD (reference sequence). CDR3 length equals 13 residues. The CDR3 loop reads CASNREVHTEAFF. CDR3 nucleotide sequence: TGCGCCAGCAACAGGGAAGTACACACTGAAGCTTTCTTT.

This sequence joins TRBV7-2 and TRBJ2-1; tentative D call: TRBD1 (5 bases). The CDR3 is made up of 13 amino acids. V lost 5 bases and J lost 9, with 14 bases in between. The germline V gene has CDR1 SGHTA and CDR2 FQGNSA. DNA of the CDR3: TGTGCCAGCAGCATAGTGCAGGGCGGTGAGCAGTTCTTC. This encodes CASSIVQGGEQFF. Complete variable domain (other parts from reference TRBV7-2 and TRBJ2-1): GAGVSQSPSNKVTEKGKDVELRCDPISGHTALYWYRQSLGQGLEFLIYFQGNSAPDKSGLPSDRFSAERTGGSVSTLTIQRTQQEDSAVYLCASSIVQGGEQFFGPGTRLTVL.

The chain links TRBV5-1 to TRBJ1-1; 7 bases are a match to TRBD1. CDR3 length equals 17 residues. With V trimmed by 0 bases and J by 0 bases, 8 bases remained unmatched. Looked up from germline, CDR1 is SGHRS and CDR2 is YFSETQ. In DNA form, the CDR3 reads TGCGCCAGCAGCTTGGGAACAGGGGCTAACATGAACACTGAAGCTTTCTTT. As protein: CASSLGTGANMNTEAFF.

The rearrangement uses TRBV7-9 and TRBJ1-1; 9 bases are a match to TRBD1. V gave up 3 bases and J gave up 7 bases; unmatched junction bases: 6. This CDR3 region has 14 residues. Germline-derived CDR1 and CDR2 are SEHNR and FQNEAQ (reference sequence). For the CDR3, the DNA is TGTGCCAGCAGCTTGCACAGGGGGCAAGGTGAAGCTTTCTTT. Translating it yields CASSLHRGQGEAFF.

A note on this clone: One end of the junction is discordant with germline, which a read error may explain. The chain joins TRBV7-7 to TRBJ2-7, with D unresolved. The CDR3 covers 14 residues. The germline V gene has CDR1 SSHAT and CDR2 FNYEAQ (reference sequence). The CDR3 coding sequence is TGTGCTAGCAGCTTGTCTCCCGTCGTACAGGAGCAGTACTTC. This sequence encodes CASSLSPVVQEQYF.

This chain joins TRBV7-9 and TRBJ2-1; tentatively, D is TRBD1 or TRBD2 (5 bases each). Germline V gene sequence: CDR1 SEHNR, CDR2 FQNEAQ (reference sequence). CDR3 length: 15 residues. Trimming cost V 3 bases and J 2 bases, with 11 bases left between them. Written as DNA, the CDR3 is TGTGCCAGCAGCTTGAGGGGCGCGGCCTACAATGAGCAGTTCTTC. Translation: CASSLRGAAYNEQFF.

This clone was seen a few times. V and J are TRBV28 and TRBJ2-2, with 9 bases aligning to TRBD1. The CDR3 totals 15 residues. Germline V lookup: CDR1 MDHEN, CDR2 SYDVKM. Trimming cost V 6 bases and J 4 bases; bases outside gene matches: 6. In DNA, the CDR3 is TGTGCCAGCAGGGGACAGGGATCAAGCACCGGGGAGCTGTTTTTT. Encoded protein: CASRGQGSSTGELFF.

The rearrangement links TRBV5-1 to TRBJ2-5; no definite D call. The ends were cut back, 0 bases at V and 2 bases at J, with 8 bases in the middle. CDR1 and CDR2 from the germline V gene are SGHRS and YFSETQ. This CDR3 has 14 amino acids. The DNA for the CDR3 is TGCGCCAGCAGCTTGGGGGCAGCTCAAGAGACCCAGTACTTC. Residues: CASSLGAAQETQYF.